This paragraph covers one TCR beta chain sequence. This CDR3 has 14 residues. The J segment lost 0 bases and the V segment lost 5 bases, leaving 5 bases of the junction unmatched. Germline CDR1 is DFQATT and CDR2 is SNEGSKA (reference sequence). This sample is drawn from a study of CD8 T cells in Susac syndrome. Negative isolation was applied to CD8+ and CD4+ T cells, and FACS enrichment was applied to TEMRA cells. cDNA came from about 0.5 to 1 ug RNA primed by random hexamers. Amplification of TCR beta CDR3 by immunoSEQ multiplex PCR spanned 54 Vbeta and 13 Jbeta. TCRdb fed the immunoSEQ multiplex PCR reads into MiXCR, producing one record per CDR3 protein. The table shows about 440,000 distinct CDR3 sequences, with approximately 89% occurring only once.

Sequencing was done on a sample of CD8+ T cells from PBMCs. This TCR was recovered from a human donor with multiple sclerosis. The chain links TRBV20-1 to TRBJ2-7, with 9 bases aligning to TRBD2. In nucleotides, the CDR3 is TGCAGTGCTTCGAGACTAGCGGACTCCTACGAGCAGTACTTC. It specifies CSASRLADSYEQYF.